This is a list of T cell receptor beta chains from one sample in a study of CD8+ T cells in alopecia areata. Assay used: immunoSEQ multiplex PCR; TCRdb lists only in-frame clones, some missing. The profile shows about 270,000 clones, 60% of them singletons. Sequencing used CD4+ T cells sorted from blood, obtained around week 54, from a patient treated with tofacitinib. The receptors shown here come from a human donor with alopecia areata. Both conserved end residues are part of each CDR3. Fields, in order: D gene, clone size, V gene, J gene, CDR3 DNA, CDR3 protein. A D gene is named only where the DNA matches it firmly. Size tells how often a clone was seen (once, few, many) or the class of an expanded clone, and some rows leave it out.

d_call: TRBD2
clone_size: -
v_call: TRBV15
j_call: TRBJ2-1
cdr3_nt: TGTGCCACCAGCAGAGATATCCCTCGGACTAGCGGGGAACCCTACAATGAGCAGTTCTTC
cdr3_aa: CATSRDIPRTSGEPYNEQFF

d_call: -
clone_size: once
v_call: TRBV11-2
j_call: TRBJ2-1
cdr3_nt: TGTGCCAGCAGCTTAGCGGGCAATGAGCAGTTCTTC
cdr3_aa: CASSLAGNEQFF

d_call: -
clone_size: -
v_call: TRBV30
j_call: TRBJ2-5
cdr3_nt: TGTGCCTGGATGACTCTCCAAGAGACCCAGTACTTC
cdr3_aa: CAWMTLQETQYF

d_call: -
clone_size: -
v_call: TRBV5-1
j_call: TRBJ2-5
cdr3_nt: TGCGCCAGCAGCTCCGGCGCAGGGGAAGAGACCCAGTACTTC
cdr3_aa: CASSSGAGEETQYF

d_call: -
clone_size: -
v_call: TRBV5-6
j_call: TRBJ2-2
cdr3_nt: TGTGCCAGCAGCTTCCAGGGTTCCCGCACCGGGGAGCTGTTTTTT
cdr3_aa: CASSFQGSRTGELFF

d_call: -
clone_size: -
v_call: TRBV7-8
j_call: TRBJ2-7
cdr3_nt: TGTGCCAGCAGCGCGGGAAGGGTCCCCTACGAGCAGTACTTC
cdr3_aa: CASSAGRVPYEQYF

d_call: -
clone_size: few
v_call: TRBV7-2
j_call: TRBJ2-3
cdr3_nt: TGTGCCAGCAAAAAAGGTCCAGATACGCAGTATTTT
cdr3_aa: CASKKGPDTQYF

d_call: TRBD2
clone_size: -
v_call: TRBV11-3
j_call: TRBJ2-3
cdr3_nt: TGTGCCAGCAGCCTACCAGCGGGGACGCAGTATTTT
cdr3_aa: CASSLPAGTQYF

d_call: -
clone_size: -
v_call: TRBV29-1
j_call: TRBJ2-1
cdr3_nt: TGCAGCGTTGTTAGAGACGAGCAGTTCTTC
cdr3_aa: CSVVRDEQFF

d_call: TRBD2
clone_size: -
v_call: TRBV28
j_call: TRBJ2-7
cdr3_nt: TGTGCCAGCAGTTTCCGGACTAGCACAGGGCAGTACTTC
cdr3_aa: CASSFRTSTGQYF

d_call: TRBD2
clone_size: once
v_call: TRBV5-6
j_call: TRBJ2-7
cdr3_nt: TGTGCCAGCAGCTTGGGCGGGGGAGGTGTCGAGCAGTACTTC
cdr3_aa: CASSLGGGGVEQYF

d_call: -
clone_size: -
v_call: TRBV30
j_call: TRBJ2-7
cdr3_nt: TGTGCCTGGAGTGTGAGGAGGAGGGACGAGCAGTACTTC
cdr3_aa: CAWSVRRRDEQYF

d_call: -
clone_size: -
v_call: TRBV9
j_call: TRBJ1-1
cdr3_nt: TGTGCCAGCAGCGTAAGGAAACAAGGGGACGCTGAAGCTTTCTTT
cdr3_aa: CASSVRKQGDAEAFF

d_call: TRBD1
clone_size: -
v_call: TRBV27
j_call: TRBJ2-7
cdr3_nt: TGTGCCAGCAGGCGGACAGGGGGCTCCTACGAGCAGTACTTC
cdr3_aa: CASRRTGGSYEQYF

d_call: -
clone_size: few
v_call: TRBV7-9
j_call: TRBJ2-7
cdr3_nt: TGTGCCAGCAGCTTACTTCGGACGACCGAGACTATCGAGCAGTACTTC
cdr3_aa: CASSLLRTTETIEQYF

d_call: -
clone_size: few
v_call: TRBV29-1
j_call: TRBJ2-3
cdr3_nt: TGCAGCGTTGAAAGACTGGTTGGCACAGATACGCAGTATTTT
cdr3_aa: CSVERLVGTDTQYF

d_call: -
clone_size: few
v_call: TRBV7-9
j_call: TRBJ1-5
cdr3_nt: TGTGCCAGCAGCTCAGACTATAGCAATCAGCCCCAGCATTTT
cdr3_aa: CASSSDYSNQPQHF

d_call: -
clone_size: once
v_call: TRBV30
j_call: TRBJ2-2
cdr3_nt: TGTGCCTGGAGAACAGGAAACACCGGGGAGCTGTTTTTT
cdr3_aa: CAWRTGNTGELFF

d_call: -
clone_size: once
v_call: TRBV29-1
j_call: TRBJ1-1
cdr3_nt: TGCAGCGTTGTTGGGGGGAGGGCGAACACTGAAGCTTTCTTT
cdr3_aa: CSVVGGRANTEAFF

d_call: TRBD1
clone_size: few
v_call: TRBV10-3
j_call: TRBJ2-5
cdr3_nt: TGTGCCATCAGGCCCTTACAGGGGACCGGAGAGACCCAGTACTTC
cdr3_aa: CAIRPLQGTGETQYF

d_call: -
clone_size: few
v_call: TRBV29-1
j_call: TRBJ2-5
cdr3_nt: TGCAGCGTTCAGGGGGGATCAAGGGGCCCAGAGACCCAGTACTTC
cdr3_aa: CSVQGGSRGPETQYF

d_call: -
clone_size: -
v_call: TRBV7-2
j_call: TRBJ1-6
cdr3_nt: TGTGCCAGCAGCTTAGCGTTAGAATCACCCCTCCACTTT
cdr3_aa: CASSLALESPLHF